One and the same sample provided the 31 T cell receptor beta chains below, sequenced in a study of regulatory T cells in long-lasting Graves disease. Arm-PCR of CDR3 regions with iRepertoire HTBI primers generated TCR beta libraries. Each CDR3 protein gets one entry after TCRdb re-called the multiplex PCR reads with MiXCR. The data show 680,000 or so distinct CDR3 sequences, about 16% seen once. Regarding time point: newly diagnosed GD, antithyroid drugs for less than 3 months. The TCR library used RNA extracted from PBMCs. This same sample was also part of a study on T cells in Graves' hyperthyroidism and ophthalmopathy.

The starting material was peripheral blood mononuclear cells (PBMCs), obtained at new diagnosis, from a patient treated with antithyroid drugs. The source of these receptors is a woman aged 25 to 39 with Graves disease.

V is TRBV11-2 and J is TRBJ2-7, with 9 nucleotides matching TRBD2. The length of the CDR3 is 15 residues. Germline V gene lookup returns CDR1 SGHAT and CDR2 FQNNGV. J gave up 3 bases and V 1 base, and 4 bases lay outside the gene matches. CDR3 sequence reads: CASSLGPTSGYEQYF. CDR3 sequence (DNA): TGTGCCAGCAGCTTAGGTCCGACTAGCGGCTACGAGCAGTACTTC.

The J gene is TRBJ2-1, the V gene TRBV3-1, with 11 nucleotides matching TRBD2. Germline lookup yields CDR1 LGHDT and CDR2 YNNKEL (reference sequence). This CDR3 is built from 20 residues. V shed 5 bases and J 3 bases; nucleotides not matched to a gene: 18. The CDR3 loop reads CASSKGLPTSGISVYNEQFF. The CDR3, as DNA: TGTGCCAGCAGCAAGGGGCTTCCGACTAGCGGGATATCCGTCTACAATGAGCAGTTCTTC.

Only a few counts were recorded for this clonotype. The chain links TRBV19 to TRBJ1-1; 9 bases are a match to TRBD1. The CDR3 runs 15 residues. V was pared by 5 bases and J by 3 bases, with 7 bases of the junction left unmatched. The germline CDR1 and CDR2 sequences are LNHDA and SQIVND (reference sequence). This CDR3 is CASSDRGFDDTEAFF. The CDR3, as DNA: TGTGCCAGTAGTGACAGGGGGTTTGACGACACTGAAGCTTTCTTT.

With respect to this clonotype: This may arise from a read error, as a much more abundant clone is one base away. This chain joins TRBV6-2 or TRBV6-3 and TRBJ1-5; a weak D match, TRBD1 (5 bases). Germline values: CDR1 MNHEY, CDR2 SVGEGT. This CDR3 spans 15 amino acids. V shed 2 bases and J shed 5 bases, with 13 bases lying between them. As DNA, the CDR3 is TGTGCCAGCAGTTACAAGGCACGGGGCTATCAGCCCCAGCATTTT. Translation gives CASSYKARGYQPQHF.

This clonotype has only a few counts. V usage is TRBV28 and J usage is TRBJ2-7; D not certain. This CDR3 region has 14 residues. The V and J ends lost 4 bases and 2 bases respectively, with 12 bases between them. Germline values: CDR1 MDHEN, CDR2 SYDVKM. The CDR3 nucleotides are TGTGCCAGCAGTTCGGACCTACACGCCTACGAGCAGTACTTC. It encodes CASSSDLHAYEQYF. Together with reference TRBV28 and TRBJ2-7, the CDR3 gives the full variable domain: DVKVTQSSRYLVKRTGEKVFLECVQDMDHENMFWYRQDPGLGLRLIYFSYDVKMKEKGDIPEGYSVSREKKERFSLILESASTNQTSMYLCASSSDLHAYEQYFGPGTRLTVT.

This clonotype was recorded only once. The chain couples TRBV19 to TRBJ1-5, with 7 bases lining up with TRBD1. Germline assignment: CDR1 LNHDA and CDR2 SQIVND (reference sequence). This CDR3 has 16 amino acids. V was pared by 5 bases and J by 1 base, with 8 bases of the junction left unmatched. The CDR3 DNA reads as TGTGCCAGTAGTCCAGATGACAGGGTCAGCAATCAGCCCCAGCATTTT. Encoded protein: CASSPDDRVSNQPQHF.

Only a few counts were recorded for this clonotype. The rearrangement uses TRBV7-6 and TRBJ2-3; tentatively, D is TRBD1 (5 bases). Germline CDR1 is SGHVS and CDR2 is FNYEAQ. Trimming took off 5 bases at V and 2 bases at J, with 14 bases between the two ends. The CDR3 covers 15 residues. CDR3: CASSPHLDNTDTQYF. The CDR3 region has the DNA TGTGCCAGCAGCCCCCACCTGGACAACACAGATACGCAGTATTTT.

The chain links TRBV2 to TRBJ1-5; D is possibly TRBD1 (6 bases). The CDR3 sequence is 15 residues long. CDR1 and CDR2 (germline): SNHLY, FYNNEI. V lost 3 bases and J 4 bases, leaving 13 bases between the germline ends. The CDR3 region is CASSDSFRGNQPQHF. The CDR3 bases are TGTGCCAGCAGTGACTCCTTCAGGGGTAATCAGCCCCAGCATTTT.

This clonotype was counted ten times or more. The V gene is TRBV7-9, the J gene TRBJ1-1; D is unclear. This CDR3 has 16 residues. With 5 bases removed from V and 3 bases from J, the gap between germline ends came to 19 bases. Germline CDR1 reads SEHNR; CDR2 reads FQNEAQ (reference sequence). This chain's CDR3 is CASSLGRTTEDTEAFF. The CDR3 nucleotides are TGTGCCAGCAGCCTCGGACGGACCACGGAGGACACTGAAGCTTTCTTT.

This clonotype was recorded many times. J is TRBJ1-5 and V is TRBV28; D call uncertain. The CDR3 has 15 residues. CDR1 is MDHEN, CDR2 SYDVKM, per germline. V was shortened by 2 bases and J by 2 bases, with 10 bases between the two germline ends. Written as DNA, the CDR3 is TGTGCCAGCAGTTTAAGGAGTAGGGGCAATCAGCCCCAGCATTTT. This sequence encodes CASSLRSRGNQPQHF.

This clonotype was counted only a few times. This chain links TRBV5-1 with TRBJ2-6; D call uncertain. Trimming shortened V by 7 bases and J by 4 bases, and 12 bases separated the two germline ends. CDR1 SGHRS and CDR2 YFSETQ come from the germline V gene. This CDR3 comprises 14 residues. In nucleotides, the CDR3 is TGCGCCAGCGGGTTAACTCTGGGGGCCAACGTCCTGACTTTC. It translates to CASGLTLGANVLTF.

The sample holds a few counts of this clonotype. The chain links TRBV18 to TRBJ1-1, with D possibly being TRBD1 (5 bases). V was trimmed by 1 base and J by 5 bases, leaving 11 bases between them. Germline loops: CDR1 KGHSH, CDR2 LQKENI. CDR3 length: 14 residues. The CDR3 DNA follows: TGTGCCAGCTCACCACAAGGGGATTCGACTGAAGCTTTCTTT. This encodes CASSPQGDSTEAFF.

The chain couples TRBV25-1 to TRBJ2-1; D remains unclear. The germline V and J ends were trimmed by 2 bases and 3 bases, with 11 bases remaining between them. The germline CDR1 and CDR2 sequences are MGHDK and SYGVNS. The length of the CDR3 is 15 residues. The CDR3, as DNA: TGTGCCAGCAGTGAACTAGAAAGCATCTACAATGAGCAGTTCTTC. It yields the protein CASSELESIYNEQFF.

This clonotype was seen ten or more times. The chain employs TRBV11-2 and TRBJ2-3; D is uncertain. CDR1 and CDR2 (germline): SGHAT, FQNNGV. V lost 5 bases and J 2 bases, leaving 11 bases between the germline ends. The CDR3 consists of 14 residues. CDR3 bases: TGTGCCAGCAGCCGCGGCTATACCACAGATACGCAGTATTTT. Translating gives CASSRGYTTDTQYF.

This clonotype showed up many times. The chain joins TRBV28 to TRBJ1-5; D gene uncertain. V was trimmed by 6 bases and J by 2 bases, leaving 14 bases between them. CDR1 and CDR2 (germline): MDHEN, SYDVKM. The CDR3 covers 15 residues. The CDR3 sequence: CASRTPSLGNQPQHF. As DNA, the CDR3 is TGTGCCAGCAGAACCCCCTCGTTGGGCAATCAGCCCCAGCATTTT.

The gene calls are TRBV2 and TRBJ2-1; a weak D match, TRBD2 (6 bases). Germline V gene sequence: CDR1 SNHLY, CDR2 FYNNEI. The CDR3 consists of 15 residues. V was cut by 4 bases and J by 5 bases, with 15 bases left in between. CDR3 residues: CASSGSRASDNEQFF. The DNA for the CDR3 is TGTGCCAGCAGTGGGTCCCGGGCTAGCGACAATGAGCAGTTCTTC.

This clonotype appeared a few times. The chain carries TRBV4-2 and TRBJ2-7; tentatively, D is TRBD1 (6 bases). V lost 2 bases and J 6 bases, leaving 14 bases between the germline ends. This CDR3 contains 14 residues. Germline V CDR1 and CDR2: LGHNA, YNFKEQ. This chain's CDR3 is CASSQLLLGGEQYF. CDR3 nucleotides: TGTGCCAGCAGCCAACTTCTACTAGGGGGCGAGCAGTACTTC.

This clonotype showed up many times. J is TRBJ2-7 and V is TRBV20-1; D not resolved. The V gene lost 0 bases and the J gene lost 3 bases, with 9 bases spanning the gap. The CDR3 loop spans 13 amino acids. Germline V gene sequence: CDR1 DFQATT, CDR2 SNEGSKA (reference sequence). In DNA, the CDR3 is TGCAGTGCTAGAGAGATGCGGAGCTACGAGCAGTACTTC. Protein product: CSAREMRSYEQYF.

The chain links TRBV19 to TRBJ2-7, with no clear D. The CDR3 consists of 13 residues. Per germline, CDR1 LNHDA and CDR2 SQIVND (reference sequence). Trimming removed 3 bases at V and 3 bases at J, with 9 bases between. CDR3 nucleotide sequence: TGTGCCAGTAGTATGAGCGCAATCTACGAGCAGTACTTC. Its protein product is CASSMSAIYEQYF. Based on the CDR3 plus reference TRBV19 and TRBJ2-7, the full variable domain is DGGITQSPKYLFRKEGQNVTLSCEQNLNHDAMYWYRQDPGQGLRLIYYSQIVNDFQKGDIAEGYSVSREKKESFPLTVTSAQKNPTAFYLCASSMSAIYEQYFGPGTRLTVT.

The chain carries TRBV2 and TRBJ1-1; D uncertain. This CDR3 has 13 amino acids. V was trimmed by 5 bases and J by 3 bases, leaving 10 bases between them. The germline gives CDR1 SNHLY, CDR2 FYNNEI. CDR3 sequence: CASSRKMDTEAFF. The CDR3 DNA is TGTGCCAGCAGTAGGAAGATGGACACTGAAGCTTTCTTT. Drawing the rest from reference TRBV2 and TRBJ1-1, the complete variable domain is EPEVTQTPSHQVTQMGQEVILRCVPISNHLYFYWYRQILGQKVEFLVSFYNNEISEKSEIFDDQFSVERPDGSNFTLKIRSTKLEDSAMYFCASSRKMDTEAFFGQGTRLTVV.

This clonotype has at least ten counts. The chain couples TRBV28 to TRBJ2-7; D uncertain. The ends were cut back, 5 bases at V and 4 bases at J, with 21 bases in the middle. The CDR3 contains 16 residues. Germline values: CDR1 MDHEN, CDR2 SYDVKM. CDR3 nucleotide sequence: TGTGCCAGCAGTCAAAGCCAAACCAGGAAGTTGTACGAGCAGTACTTC. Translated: CASSQSQTRKLYEQYF.

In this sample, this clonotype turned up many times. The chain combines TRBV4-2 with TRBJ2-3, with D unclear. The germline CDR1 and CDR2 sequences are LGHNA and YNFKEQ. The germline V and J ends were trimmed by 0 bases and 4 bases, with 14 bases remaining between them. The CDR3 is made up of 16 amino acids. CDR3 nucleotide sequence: TGTGCCAGCAGCCAAGATCAGGTGGTAGGCGCAGATACGCAGTATTTT. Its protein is CASSQDQVVGADTQYF.

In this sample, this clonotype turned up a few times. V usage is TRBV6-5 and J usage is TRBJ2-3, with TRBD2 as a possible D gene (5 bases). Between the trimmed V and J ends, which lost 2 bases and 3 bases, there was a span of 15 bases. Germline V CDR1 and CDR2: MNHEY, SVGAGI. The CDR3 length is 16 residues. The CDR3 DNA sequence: TGTGCCAGCAGTTACGGGTGGGCGAGGGTTACAGATACGCAGTATTTT. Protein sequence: CASSYGWARVTDTQYF.

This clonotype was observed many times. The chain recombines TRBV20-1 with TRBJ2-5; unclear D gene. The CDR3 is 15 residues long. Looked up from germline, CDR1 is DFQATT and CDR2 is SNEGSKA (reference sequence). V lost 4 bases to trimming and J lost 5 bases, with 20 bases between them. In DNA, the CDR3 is TGCAGTGCTAAGACTGCCCATGGAGATTGGGAGACCCAGTACTTC. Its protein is CSAKTAHGDWETQYF.

DNA of the CDR3: TGTGCCACCAGCAGAGTTGACACAGATACGCAGTATTTT. Amino acids: CATSRVDTDTQYF. The V call is TRBV15, the J call TRBJ2-3; D call uncertain. The V end lost 1 base, the J end lost 2 bases, and 4 bases lay between the germline ends. Germline CDR1 reads LNHNV; CDR2 reads YYDKDF (reference sequence). The CDR3 consists of 13 residues.

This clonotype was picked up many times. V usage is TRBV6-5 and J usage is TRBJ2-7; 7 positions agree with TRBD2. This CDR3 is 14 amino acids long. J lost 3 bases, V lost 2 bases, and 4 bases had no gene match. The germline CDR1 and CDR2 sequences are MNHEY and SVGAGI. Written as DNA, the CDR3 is TGTGCCAGCAGTTACACACGGACTAGCTACGAGCAGTACTTC. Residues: CASSYTRTSYEQYF.

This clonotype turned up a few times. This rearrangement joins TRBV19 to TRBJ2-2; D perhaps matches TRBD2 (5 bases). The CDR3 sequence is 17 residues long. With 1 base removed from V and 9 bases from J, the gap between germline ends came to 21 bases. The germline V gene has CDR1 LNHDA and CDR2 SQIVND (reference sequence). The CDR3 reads CASSIARGTLEPRELFF. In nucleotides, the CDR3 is TGTGCCAGTAGTATAGCCCGGGGAACCTTAGAGCCCCGGGAGCTGTTTTTT.

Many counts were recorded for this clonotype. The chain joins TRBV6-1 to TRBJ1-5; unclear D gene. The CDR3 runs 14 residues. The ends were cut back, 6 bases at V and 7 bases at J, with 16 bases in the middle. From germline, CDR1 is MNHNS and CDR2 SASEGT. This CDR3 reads CASSPGSLGQPQHF. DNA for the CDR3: TGTGCCAGCAGCCCCGGGAGCTTGGGACAGCCCCAGCATTTT.

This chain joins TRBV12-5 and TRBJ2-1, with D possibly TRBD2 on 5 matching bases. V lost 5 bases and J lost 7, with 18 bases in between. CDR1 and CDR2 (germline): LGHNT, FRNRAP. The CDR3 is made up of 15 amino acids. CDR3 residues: CASGDMGSAVNEQFF. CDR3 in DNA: TGTGCTAGTGGTGATATGGGTAGCGCAGTGAATGAGCAGTTCTTC.

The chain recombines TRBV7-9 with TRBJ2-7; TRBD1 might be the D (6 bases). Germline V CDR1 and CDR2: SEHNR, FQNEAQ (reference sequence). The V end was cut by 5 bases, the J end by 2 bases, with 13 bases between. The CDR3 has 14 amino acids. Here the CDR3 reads CASSDTGSPYEQYF. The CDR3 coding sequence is TGTGCCAGCAGCGACACAGGGTCCCCCTACGAGCAGTACTTC.

This CDR3 reads CASSTDAGVSGVSTDTQYF. The CDR3 DNA is TGTGCCAGCAGCACAGACGCGGGAGTATCGGGGGTTAGCACAGATACGCAGTATTTT. The gene calls are TRBV9 and TRBJ2-3, with TRBD2 matching over 7 bases. The CDR3 consists of 19 residues. Germline CDR1 and CDR2: SGDLS and YYNGEE. Losses at the gene ends were 4 bases for V and 0 bases for J; bases not matched to a gene: 17.